This T cell receptor (beta chain) was sequenced during a study of graft-versus-host responses after intestinal transplantation. Clones were read by immunoSEQ multiplex PCR, and TCRdb kept only the in-frame ones, dropping some. The top ten clones hold 0.3% to 0.4% of a sample with approximately 80,000 clones, 70% to 90% of them seen once. As for this clone: Its antigen is unidentified.

Looked up from germline, CDR1 is MNHEY and CDR2 is SMNVEV (reference sequence). CDR3 length: 13 residues. The V end lost 6 bases, the J end lost 12 bases, and 18 bases lay between the germline ends. The receptor was isolated from a human donor who received an intestinal transplant. The input for sequencing was unstimulated CD4+ T cells sorted from spleen or lymph node cells, taken before intestinal transplant. The chain carries TRBV27 and TRBJ2-1; D unresolved. The CDR3 loop is CASSPVKFRVQFF. DNA of the CDR3: TGTGCCAGCAGCCCCGTTAAGTTCCGAGTGCAGTTCTTC.